The 17 T cell receptor beta chains below all came from one sample that was sequenced in a study of T cell responses to AZD1222 COVID-19 vaccine. Assay used: immunoSEQ multiplex PCR; TCRdb lists only in-frame clones, some missing. The table lists some 150,000 clones, 88% of them singletons. This specimen was peripheral blood, taken 28 days after the second dose of the MenACWY control vaccine. All receptors derive from an adult who received the MenACWY meningococcal vaccine as a control.

This chain joins TRBV5-1 and TRBJ2-1; no clear D gene. Germline lookup yields CDR1 SGHRS and CDR2 YFSETQ. V lost 1 base to trimming and J lost 0 bases, with 11 bases between them. The CDR3 totals 16 residues. CDR3 loop: CASSLNGISSYNEQFF. The CDR3 DNA is TGCGCCAGCAGCTTGAATGGGATTAGCTCCTACAATGAGCAGTTCTTC.

DNA for the CDR3: TGTGCCAGCAGTCCCCGGGAGGAAGCCTACGAGCAGTACTTC. Amino acid sequence: CASSPREEAYEQYF. This chain connects TRBV28 to TRBJ2-7, with 7 nucleotides matching TRBD2. J gave up 2 bases and V 5 bases, and 6 bases lay outside the gene matches. Germline V gene data show CDR1 as MDHEN and CDR2 as SYDVKM. The CDR3 is 14 residues long.

The chain couples TRBV4-1 to TRBJ2-5; D remains unclear. The CDR3 contains 16 residues. V was pared by 3 bases and J by 1 base, with 15 bases between. The V gene's germline CDR1 is MGHRA and CDR2 YSYEKL. The CDR3 coding sequence is TGCGCCAGCAGCCAGTATCCCGTCGTGCCCCAAGAGACCCAGTACTTC. It yields the protein CASSQYPVVPQETQYF.

The CDR3 spells CASTDASGGIEKLFF. CDR3 DNA sequence: TGTGCCAGCACCGACGCCTCGGGGGGCATTGAAAAACTGTTTTTT. J is TRBJ1-4 and V is TRBV6-5, with D perhaps TRBD1 (6 bases). The germline V gene encodes CDR1 MNHEY and CDR2 SVGAGI. The CDR3 consists of 15 residues. V was clipped by 7 bases and J by 7 bases, with 19 bases between them.

The rearrangement uses TRBV10-3 and TRBJ2-3; 12 bases line up with TRBD2. V lost 5 bases, J lost 3 bases, and 6 bases stayed unmatched. The germline V gene has CDR1 ENHRY and CDR2 SYGVKD. CDR3 size: 16 residues. The CDR3 DNA is TGTGCCATCAGTCCTAGCGGGAGGGGAGGTACAGATACGCAGTATTTT. Amino acids: CAISPSGRGGTDTQYF.

The V gene is TRBV2, the J gene TRBJ1-5; D might be TRBD1 (5 bases). The CDR3 contains 14 residues. V was trimmed by 6 bases and J by 2 bases, leaving 11 bases between them. CDR1 is SNHLY, CDR2 FYNNEI, per germline. In DNA form, the CDR3 reads TGTGCCAGCAGAATCCAGGGTGGCAATCAGCCCCAGCATTTT. It codes for CASRIQGGNQPQHF.

This chain uses TRBV4-2 with TRBJ1-1; 7 nucleotides line up with TRBD1. This CDR3 region has 14 residues. The V segment lost 5 bases and the J segment 4 bases; nucleotides outside the gene matches: 7. From germline, CDR1 is LGHNA and CDR2 YNFKEQ. In DNA form, the CDR3 reads TGTGCCAGCAGCTCACCAGGGGGAAGCACTGAAGCTTTCTTT. As protein: CASSSPGGSTEAFF.

The chain combines TRBV5-4 with TRBJ1-4, with TRBD1 identical over 10 bases. Germline loops: CDR1 SGHNT, CDR2 YYREEE (reference sequence). This CDR3 has 13 amino acids. J was trimmed by 10 bases and V by 4 bases; bases with no gene match: 4. CDR3 sequence: CASSGGQGRKLFF. The CDR3 DNA reads as TGTGCCAGCAGCGGGGGACAGGGGAGAAAACTGTTTTTT.

CDR3 protein: CASSPQEGDYGYTF. The CDR3 nucleotides read TGTGCCAGTAGTCCCCAAGAAGGCGATTATGGCTACACCTTC. The gene calls are TRBV19 and TRBJ1-2; D unresolved. The V gene lost 5 bases and the J gene lost 5 bases, with 15 bases spanning the gap. The germline V gene encodes CDR1 LNHDA and CDR2 SQIVND (reference sequence). The CDR3 runs 14 residues.

The chain carries TRBV18 and TRBJ2-5, with D perhaps given as TRBD1 or TRBD2 (5 bases each). The CDR3 sequence is 14 residues long. Germline CDR1 is KGHSH and CDR2 is LQKENI. V was cut by 0 bases and J by 4 bases, with 9 bases left in between. This CDR3 is CASSPPGVRETQYF. CDR3 bases: TGTGCCAGCTCACCACCGGGGGTAAGAGAGACCCAGTACTTC.

The V gene is TRBV11-2, the J gene TRBJ2-3; D ambiguous. V was trimmed by 3 bases and J by 6 bases, leaving 7 bases between them. The CDR3 is 12 amino acids. CDR1 is SGHAT and CDR2 is FQNNGV in the germline V gene. The CDR3 sequence is CASSLPSDTQYF. The CDR3 coding sequence is TGTGCCAGCAGCTTGCCCTCCGATACGCAGTATTTT.

This chain uses TRBV30 with TRBJ1-1; D not certain. Germline V lookup: CDR1 GTSNPN, CDR2 SVGIG (reference sequence). There are 13 residues in the CDR3. V gave up 2 bases and J gave up 10 bases, with 17 bases separating them. CDR3 region: CAWSFWADRPAFF. The CDR3 DNA is TGTGCCTGGAGTTTCTGGGCGGACCGGCCAGCTTTCTTT.

The chain uses TRBV5-5 and TRBJ1-2; weak D call: TRBD1 (6 bases). Germline assignment: CDR1 SGHKS and CDR2 YYEKEE (reference sequence). The V end lost 4 bases, the J end lost 8 bases, and 12 bases lay between the germline ends. The CDR3 is 12 residues long. CDR3 in amino acids: CASSNNRVGYTF. The CDR3 region has the DNA TGTGCCAGCAGCAACAACAGGGTGGGCTACACCTTC.

The rearrangement joins TRBV7-3 to TRBJ1-1; D uncertain. The V end was cut by 6 bases, the J end by 0 bases, with 8 bases between. The CDR3 runs to 13 residues. Germline V gives CDR1 SGHTA, CDR2 FQGTGA. The CDR3 coding sequence is TGTGCCAGCAGACAAAACATGAACACTGAAGCTTTCTTT. Encoded protein: CASRQNMNTEAFF.

This clone was detected once. The gene calls are TRBV7-9 and TRBJ2-5; 12 bases line up with TRBD2. The CDR3 loop spans 17 amino acids. The germline V gene encodes CDR1 SEHNR and CDR2 FQNEAQ (reference sequence). With 2 bases clipped from V and 5 bases from J, the junction kept 9 bases outside the gene matches. The CDR3 region is CASSLRASGGAKETQYF. The CDR3, as DNA: TGTGCCAGCAGCTTAAGGGCTAGCGGGGGGGCCAAGGAGACCCAGTACTTC.

This chain links TRBV11-1 with TRBJ2-3; tentatively, D is TRBD2 (6 bases). Trimming cost V 5 bases and J 8 bases, with 11 bases left between them. Per the germline V gene, CDR1 is SGHAT and CDR2 is FQDESV (reference sequence). This CDR3 has 12 amino acids. The CDR3 DNA is TGTGCCAGCAGCCGGGAGTACAGTACGCAGTATTTT. Amino acids: CASSREYSTQYF.

The chain employs TRBV2 and TRBJ2-1; no firm D call. Germline V gives CDR1 SNHLY, CDR2 FYNNEI. V gave up 7 bases and J gave up 3 bases, with 16 bases separating them. The CDR3 sequence is 15 residues long. The CDR3 loop reads CASILEAFLYNEQFF. Here the CDR3 DNA reads TGTGCCAGCATTCTAGAGGCCTTCCTCTACAATGAGCAGTTCTTC.